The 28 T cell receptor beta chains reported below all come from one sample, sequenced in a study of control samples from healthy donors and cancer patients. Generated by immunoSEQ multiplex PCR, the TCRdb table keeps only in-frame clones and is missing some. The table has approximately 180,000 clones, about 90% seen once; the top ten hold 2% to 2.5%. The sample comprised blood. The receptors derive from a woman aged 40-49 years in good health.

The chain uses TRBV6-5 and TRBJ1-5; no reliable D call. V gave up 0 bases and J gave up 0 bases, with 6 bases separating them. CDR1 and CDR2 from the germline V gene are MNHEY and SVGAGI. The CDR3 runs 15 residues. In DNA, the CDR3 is TGTGCCAGCAGTTACTCGATAACTAGCAATCAGCCCCAGCATTTT. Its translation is CASSYSITSNQPQHF.

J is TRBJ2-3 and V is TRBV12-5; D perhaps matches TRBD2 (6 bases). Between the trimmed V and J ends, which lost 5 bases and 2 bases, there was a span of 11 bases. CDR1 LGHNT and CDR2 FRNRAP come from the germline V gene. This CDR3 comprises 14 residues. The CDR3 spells CASGPGTYTDTQYF. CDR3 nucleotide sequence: TGTGCTAGTGGTCCAGGGACTTACACAGATACGCAGTATTTT.

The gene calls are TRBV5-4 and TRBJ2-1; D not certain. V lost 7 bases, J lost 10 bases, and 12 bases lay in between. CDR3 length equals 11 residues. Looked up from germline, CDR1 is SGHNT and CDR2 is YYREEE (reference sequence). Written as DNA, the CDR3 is TGTGCCAGCTCTACCCCGTCCGAGCAGTTCTTC. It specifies CASSTPSEQFF.

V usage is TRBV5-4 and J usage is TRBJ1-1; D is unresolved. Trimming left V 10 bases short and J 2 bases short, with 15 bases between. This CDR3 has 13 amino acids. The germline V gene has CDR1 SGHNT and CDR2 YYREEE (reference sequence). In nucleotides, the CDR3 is TGTGCCGCAGACGGAGGGTCTAACACTGAAGCTTTCTTT. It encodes CAADGGSNTEAFF.

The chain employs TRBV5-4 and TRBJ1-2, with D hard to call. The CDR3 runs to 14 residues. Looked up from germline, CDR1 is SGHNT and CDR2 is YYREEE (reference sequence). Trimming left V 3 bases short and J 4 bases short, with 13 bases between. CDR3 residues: CASSSDMGSYGYTF. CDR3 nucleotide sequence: TGTGCCAGCAGCTCCGATATGGGTTCCTATGGCTACACCTTC.

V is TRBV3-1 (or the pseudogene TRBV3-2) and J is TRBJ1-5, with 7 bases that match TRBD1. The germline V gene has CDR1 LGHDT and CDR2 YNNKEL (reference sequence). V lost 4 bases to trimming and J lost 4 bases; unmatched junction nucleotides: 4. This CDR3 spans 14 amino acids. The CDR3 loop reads CASSLTGANQPQHF. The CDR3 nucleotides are TGTGCCAGCAGCCTAACAGGGGCTAATCAGCCCCAGCATTTT.

The CDR3 DNA sequence: TGTGCCAGCAGTGGGGACCGGGCTTGGTATGGCTACACCTTC. This gives the protein CASSGDRAWYGYTF. The V and J genes are TRBV2 and TRBJ1-2, with D perhaps matching TRBD1 (5 bases). This CDR3 is built from 14 residues. Germline V CDR1 and CDR2: SNHLY, FYNNEI. Trimming shortened V by 4 bases and J by 5 bases, and 14 bases separated the two germline ends.

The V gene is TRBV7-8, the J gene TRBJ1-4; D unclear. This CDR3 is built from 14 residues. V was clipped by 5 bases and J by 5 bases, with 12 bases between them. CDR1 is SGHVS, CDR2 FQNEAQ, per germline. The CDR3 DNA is TGTGCCAGCAGCGGGTCTTCTGCGAATGAAAAACTGTTTTTT. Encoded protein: CASSGSSANEKLFF.

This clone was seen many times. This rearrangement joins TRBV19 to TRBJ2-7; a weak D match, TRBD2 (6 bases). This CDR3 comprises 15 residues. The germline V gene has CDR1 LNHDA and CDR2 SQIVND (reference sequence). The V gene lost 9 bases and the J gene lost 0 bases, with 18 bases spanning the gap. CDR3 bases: TGTGCCAGACGCCGGGACTTAGTTAGCTCCTACGAGCAGTACTTC. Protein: CARRRDLVSSYEQYF. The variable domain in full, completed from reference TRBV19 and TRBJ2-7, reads DGGITQSPKYLFRKEGQNVTLSCEQNLNHDAMYWYRQDPGQGLRLIYYSQIVNDFQKGDIAEGYSVSREKKESFPLTVTSAQKNPTAFYLCARRRDLVSSYEQYFGPGTRLTVT.

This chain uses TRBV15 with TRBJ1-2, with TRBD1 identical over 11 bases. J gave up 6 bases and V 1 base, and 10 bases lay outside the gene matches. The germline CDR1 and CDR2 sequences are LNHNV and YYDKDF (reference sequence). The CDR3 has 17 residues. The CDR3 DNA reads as TGTGCCACCAGCAGAGTTTACGGCCCGGGACAGGGGGATGGCTACACCTTC. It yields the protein CATSRVYGPGQGDGYTF.

This CDR3 reads CASNAKTGRPNEAFF. CDR3 nucleotides: TGTGCCAGCAACGCTAAAACCGGACGCCCAAACGAAGCTTTCTTT. This sequence joins TRBV27 and TRBJ1-1; D not certain. V lost 7 bases and J lost 8, with 23 bases in between. CDR3 size: 15 residues. CDR1 is MNHEY, CDR2 SMNVEV, per germline (reference sequence).

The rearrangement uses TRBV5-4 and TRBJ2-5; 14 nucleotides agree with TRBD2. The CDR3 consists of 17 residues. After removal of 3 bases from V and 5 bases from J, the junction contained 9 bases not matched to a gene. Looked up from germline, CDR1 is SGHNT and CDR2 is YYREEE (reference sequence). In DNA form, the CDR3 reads TGTGCCAGCAGCTCGGGACTAGCGGGGGCACCCGGGGAGACCCAGTACTTC. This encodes CASSSGLAGAPGETQYF. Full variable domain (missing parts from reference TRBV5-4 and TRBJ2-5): ETGVTQSPTHLIKTRGQQVTLRCSSQSGHNTVSWYQQALGQGPQFIFQYYREEENGRGNFPPRFSGLQFPNYSSELNVNALELDDSALYLCASSSGLAGAPGETQYFGPGTRLLVL.

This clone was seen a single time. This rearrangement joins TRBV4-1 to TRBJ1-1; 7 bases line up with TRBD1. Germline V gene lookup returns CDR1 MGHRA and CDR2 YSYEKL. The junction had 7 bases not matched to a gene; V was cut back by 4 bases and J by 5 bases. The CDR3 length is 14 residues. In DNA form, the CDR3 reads TGCGCCAGCAGCCCCAACAGGGGCCGGACTGAAGCTTTCTTT. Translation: CASSPNRGRTEAFF.

The CDR3 is CASSVGGSTGELFF. CDR3 bases: TGTGCCAGCAGTGTTGGAGGTAGTACCGGGGAGCTGTTTTTT. V is TRBV2 and J is TRBJ2-2; possible D gene TRBD2, 5 bases. The CDR3 is made up of 14 amino acids. Trimming removed 4 bases at V and 5 bases at J, with 11 bases between. The germline V gene has CDR1 SNHLY and CDR2 FYNNEI.

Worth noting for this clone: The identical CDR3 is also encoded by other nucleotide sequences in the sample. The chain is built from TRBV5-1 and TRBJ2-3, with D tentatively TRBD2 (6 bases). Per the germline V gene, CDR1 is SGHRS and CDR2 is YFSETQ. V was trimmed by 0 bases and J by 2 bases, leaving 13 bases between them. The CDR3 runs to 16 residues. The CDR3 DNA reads TGCGCCAGCAGCTTGGTGGGCGGGGTAACCACAGATACGCAGTATTTT. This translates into CASSLVGGVTTDTQYF.

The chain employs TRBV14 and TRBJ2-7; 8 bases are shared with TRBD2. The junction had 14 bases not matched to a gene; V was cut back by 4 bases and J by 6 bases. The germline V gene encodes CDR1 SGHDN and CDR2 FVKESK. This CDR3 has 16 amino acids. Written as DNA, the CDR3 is TGTGCCAGCAGCCCCCTCCCGTCGGGGGGGATCGGCGAGCAGTACTTC. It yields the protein CASSPLPSGGIGEQYF.

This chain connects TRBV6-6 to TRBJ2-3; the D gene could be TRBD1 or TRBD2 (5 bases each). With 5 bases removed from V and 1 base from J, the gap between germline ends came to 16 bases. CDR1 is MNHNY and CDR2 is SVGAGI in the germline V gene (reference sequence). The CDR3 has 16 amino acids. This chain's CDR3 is CASSGERGWGTDTQYF. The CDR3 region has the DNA TGTGCCAGCAGTGGCGAACGGGGCTGGGGCACAGATACGCAGTATTTT.

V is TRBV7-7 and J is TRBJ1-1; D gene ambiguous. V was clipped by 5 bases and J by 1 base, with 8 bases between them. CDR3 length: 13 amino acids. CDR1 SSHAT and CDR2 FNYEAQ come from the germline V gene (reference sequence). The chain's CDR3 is CASSLGQNTEAFF. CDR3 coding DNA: TGTGCCAGCAGCCTCGGTCAGAACACTGAAGCTTTCTTT.

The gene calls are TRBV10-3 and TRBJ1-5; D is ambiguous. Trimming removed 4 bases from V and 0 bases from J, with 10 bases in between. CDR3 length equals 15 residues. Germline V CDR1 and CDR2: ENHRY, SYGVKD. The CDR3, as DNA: TGTGCCATCAGTGCCGCAGGCATTAGCAATCAGCCCCAGCATTTT. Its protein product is CAISAAGISNQPQHF.

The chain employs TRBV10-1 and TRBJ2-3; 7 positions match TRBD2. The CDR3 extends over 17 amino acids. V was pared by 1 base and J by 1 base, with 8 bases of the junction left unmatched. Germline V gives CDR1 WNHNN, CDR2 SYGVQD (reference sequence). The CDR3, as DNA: TGCGCCAGCAGTGAGTTCGGAGCGGGGCTTGGCACAGATACGCAGTATTTT. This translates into CASSEFGAGLGTDTQYF.

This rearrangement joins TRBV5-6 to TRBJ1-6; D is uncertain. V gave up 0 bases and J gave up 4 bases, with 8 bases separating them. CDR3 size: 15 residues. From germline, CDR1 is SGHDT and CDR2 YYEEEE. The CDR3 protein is CASSLDGRYNSPLHF. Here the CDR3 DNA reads TGTGCCAGCAGCTTGGACGGCAGATATAATTCACCCCTCCACTTT. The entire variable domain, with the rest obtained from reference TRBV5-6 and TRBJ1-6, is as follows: DAGVTQSPTHLIKTRGQQVTLRCSPKSGHDTVSWYQQALGQGPQFIFQYYEEEERQRGNFPDRFSGHQFPNYSSELNVNALLLGDSALYLCASSLDGRYNSPLHFGNGTRLTVT.

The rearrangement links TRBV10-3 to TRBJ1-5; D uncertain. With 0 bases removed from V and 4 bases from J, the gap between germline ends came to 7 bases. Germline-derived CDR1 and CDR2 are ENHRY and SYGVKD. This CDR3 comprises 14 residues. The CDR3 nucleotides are TGTGCCATCAGTGAGTCCATCCTTAATCAGCCCCAGCATTTT. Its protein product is CAISESILNQPQHF.

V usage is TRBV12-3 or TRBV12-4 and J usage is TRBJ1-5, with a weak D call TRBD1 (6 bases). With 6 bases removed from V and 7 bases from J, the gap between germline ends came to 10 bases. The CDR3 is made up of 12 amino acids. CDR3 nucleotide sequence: TGTGCCAGCAGCGACAGGTCACAGCCCCAGCATTTT. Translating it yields CASSDRSQPQHF.

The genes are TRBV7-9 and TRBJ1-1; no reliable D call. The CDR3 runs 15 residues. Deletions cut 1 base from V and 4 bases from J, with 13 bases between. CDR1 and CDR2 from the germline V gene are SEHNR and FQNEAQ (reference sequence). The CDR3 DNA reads TGTGCCAGCAGCTTAGGCCCCCCAACAAGCACTGAAGCTTTCTTT. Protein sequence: CASSLGPPTSTEAFF. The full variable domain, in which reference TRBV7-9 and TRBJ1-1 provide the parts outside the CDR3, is DTGVSQNPRHKITKRGQNVTFRCDPISEHNRLYWYRQTLGQGPEFLTYFQNEAQLEKSRLLSDRFSAERPKGSFSTLEIQRTEQGDSAMYLCASSLGPPTSTEAFFGQGTRLTVV.

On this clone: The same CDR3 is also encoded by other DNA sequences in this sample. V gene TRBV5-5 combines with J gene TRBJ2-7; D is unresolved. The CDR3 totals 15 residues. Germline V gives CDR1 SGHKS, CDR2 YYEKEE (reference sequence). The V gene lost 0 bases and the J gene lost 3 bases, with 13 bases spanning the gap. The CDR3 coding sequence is TGTGCCAGCAGCTTGGGCCGGATCACGGACTACGAGCAGTACTTC. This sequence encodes CASSLGRITDYEQYF.

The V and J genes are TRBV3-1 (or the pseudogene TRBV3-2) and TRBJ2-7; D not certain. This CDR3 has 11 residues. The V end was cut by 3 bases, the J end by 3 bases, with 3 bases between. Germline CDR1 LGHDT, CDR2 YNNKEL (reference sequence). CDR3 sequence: CASSQNYEQYF. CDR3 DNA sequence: TGTGCCAGCAGCCAGAACTACGAGCAGTACTTC.

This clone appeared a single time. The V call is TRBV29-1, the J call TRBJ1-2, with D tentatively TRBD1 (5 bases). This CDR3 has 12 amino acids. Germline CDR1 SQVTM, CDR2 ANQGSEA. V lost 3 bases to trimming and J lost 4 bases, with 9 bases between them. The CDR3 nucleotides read TGCAGCGTTGAGACAGCTAGCTATGGCTACACCTTC. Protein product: CSVETASYGYTF. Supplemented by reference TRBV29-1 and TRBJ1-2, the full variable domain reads SAVISQKPSRDICQRGTSLTIQCQVDSQVTMMFWYRQQPGQSLTLIATANQGSEATYESGFVIDKFPISRPNLTFSTLTVSNMSPEDSSIYLCSVETASYGYTFGSGTRLTVV.

The CDR3 bases are TGTGCCAGCAGTTTCGGCGAGCAGCCCCAGCATTTT. It codes for CASSFGEQPQHF. The chain has TRBV12-3 or TRBV12-4 and TRBJ1-5; no firm D call. V was trimmed by 3 bases and J by 7 bases, leaving 7 bases between them. The CDR3 contains 12 residues.